This T cell receptor beta chain stems from a study of spatial heterogeneity in lung cancer (dated by TCRdb to about 2019). In terms of the full investigation: More beta-chain than alpha-chain transcripts were consistently detected, likely reflecting higher beta-chain transcript abundance. In the raw uncorrected reads, each unique combination of TCR and UMI appeared on average more than ten times. The study quantitatively compared TCR alpha and beta repertoires across multiple tumor regions, matched nontumor lung and blood in non-small cell lung cancer. TCR repertoire features were related to nonsynonymous mutation counts determined by whole-exome sequencing of tumor tissue. Both alpha and beta chains were TCR-sequenced in samples taken at surgery, namely 220 tumor regions, 62 to 70 matched nontumor lung samples and approximately 58 PBMC samples.

Libraries were constructed by 5' RACE. Sequencing relied on a NextSeq 500. In the TCR library protocol, a unique molecular identifier was attached to each TCR cDNA molecule so that PCR and sequencing errors could be corrected. Turning to the authors' computational methods: TCR identification, UMI-based error correction and CDR3 extraction were performed with Decombinator tools. TCRs above a frequency of 2 per 1,000, corresponding to the top 1% of the tumor frequency distribution, were defined as expanded. Renyi diversity was calculated using the R vegan package after each repertoire was subsampled 100 times to 5,000 TCRs. To build CDR3 similarity networks, amino acid triplet string-kernel similarity was used, and CDR3s were connected when their pairwise similarity was above 0.82. TCRdb ran its own pipeline on the public reads, namely fastp trimming at Q25 and MiXCR clone calling, and kept in-frame beta chains. CDR3 protein sequences are deduplicated, and each keeps its most common genes and DNA. It is TCRdb's table, rather than the study itself, that gives the V and J calls and clone size. This sample holds roughly 80,000 distinct CDR3 sequences; around an eighth were observed only once. Clones ranked in the top ten supply roughly 4.5% of the sample.

The time point label on this specimen signifies: sample taken at primary tumor resection. For TCR sequencing, whole RNA was extracted from tumor and nontumor lung tissue, or from cryopreserved PBMC samples, and no cell sorting was done. The donors were some 72 patients from the lung TRACERx cohort who had early-stage, untreated non-small cell lung cancer. A patient was chosen for TCR sequencing only when enough RNA was available from at least two tumor regions. In this sample, this clonotype turned up a few times. Its cognate antigen has yet to be identified. Nothing much larger sits one base from this clone, and base qualities are not available. Per the germline V gene (reference sequence), LGHDT is the CDR1 and YNNKEL is the CDR2. Trimmed from V: 6 bases; trimmed from J: 5 bases; junction bases lacking a gene match: 8. Reading from cysteine to phenylalanine, the CDR3 counts 14 amino acids. The CDR3 DNA has 42 bases and is translated from base 1.

What the work shows at the level of the full study, not this receptor alone: Ubiquitous expanded tumor TCRs showed up in blood more often at tumor resection than at routine follow-up. Confirming at a functional level the hypothesis that regional TCRs recognize regional mutations was considered to require additional single-cell paired TCR alpha and beta sequencing.

The rearrangement combines TRBV3-1 with TRBJ2-5, with 8 bases matching TRBD1. The clonotype was recovered from a male donor with early-stage non-small cell lung cancer. Sequencing was performed on PBMCs, taken at surgery. The CDR3 here reads CASRKTGELETQYF. In nucleotides, the sequence is TGTGCCAGCAGGAAGACAGGGGAGCTGGAGACCCAGTACTTC.